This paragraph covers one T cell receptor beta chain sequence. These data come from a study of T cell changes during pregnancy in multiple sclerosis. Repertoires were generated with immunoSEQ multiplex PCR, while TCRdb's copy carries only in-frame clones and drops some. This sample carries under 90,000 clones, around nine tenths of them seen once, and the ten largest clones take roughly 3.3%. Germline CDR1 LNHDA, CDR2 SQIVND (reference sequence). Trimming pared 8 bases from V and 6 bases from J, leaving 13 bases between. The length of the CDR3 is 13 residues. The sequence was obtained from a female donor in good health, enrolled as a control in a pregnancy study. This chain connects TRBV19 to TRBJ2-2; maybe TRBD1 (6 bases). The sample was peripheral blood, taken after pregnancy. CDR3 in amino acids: CASRTNRAGELFF. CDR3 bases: TGTGCCAGTCGTACCAACAGGGCCGGGGAGCTGTTTTTT.